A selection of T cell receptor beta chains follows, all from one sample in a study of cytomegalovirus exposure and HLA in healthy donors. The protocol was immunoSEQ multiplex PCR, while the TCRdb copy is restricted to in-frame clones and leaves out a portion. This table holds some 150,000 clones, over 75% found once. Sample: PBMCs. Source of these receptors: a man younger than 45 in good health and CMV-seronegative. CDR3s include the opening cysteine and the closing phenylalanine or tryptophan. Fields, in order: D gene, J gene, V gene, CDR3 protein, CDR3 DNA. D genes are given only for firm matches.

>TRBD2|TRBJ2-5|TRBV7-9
CASSLAGTSGQETQYF
TGTGCCAGCAGCTTAGCTGGGACTAGCGGACAAGAGACCCAGTACTTC
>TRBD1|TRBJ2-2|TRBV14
CASSQVTGSWTGELFF
TGTGCCAGCAGCCAAGTGACAGGGTCCTGGACCGGGGAGCTGTTTTTT
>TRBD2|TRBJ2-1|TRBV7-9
CASSLGGRAKGGEQFF
TGTGCCAGCAGCTTAGGCGGGAGGGCTAAAGGTGGGGAGCAGTTCTTC
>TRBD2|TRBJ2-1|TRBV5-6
CASSRGGGEQFF
TGTGCCAGCAGCCGGGGGGGTGGTGAGCAGTTCTTC
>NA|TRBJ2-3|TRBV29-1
CSVDLQGTDTQYF
TGCAGCGTTGATCTCCAGGGGACAGATACGCAGTATTTT
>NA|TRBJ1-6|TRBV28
CASSPTPSSYNSPLHF
TGTGCCAGCAGTCCGACTCCAAGCTCCTATAATTCACCCCTCCACTTT
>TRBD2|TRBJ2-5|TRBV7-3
CASSLWGSGRETQYF
TGTGCCAGCAGCTTATGGGGTAGCGGGAGAGAGACCCAGTACTTC
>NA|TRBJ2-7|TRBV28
CASGKGDRLREQYF
TGTGCCAGCGGGAAGGGGGACCGCCTGAGGGAGCAGTACTTC
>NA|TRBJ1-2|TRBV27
CASSSRVSGYGYTF
TGTGCCAGCAGTTCCAGGGTATCTGGATATGGCTACACCTTC
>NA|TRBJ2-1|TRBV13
CASSRVIGADEQFF
TGTGCCAGCAGCCGCGTGATAGGGGCCGATGAGCAGTTCTTC